This T cell receptor delta chain was identified in a study of Vδ1+ human thymocytes. This clone is labeled as medium-sized. Its antigen remains unknown. Looked up from germline, CDR1 is GEAIGNYY and CDR2 is EKD. This CDR3 spans 13 amino acids. V dropped 6 bases and J dropped 0 bases, with 10 bases sitting between them. Sequences come from RNA converted to cDNA by reverse transcription. The CDR3 regions were amplified by multiplex PCR from V-gene primers to a constant-region primer. TCRdb made new clone calls on the multiplex PCR reads using CATT. Among 45,000 to 60,000 delta-chain clones listed, about 14% were seen once. Alphabeta T cells were depleted, then CD3+ Vdelta1+ Vdelta2- thymocytes were FACS-sorted. Sorted Vdelta1+ thymocytes were roughly 98% to 99.6% pure. Study-level results: Highly polyclonal TRG and TRD repertoires with Gaussian CDR3 length distributions appeared in thymus. The authors advised highly purified populations and single-cell validation. Thymic delta-chain repertoires held roughly 18% Vdelta2 sequences and few Vdelta3, despite high sort purity.

The chain has TRDV2 and TRDJ1; no firm D call. The sample taken for sequencing was Vdelta1+ gamma-delta thymocytes from the thymus. Regarding subset: FACS-sorted CD3+ TCRalphabeta- TCRVdelta1+ TCRVdelta2- thymocytes. This TCR was recovered from a girl under three years old who had congenital heart surgery. CDR3 bases: TGTGCCTGTAGTACAAAAAACACCGATAAACTCATCTTT. Amino acid sequence: CACSTKNTDKLIF.